This TCR beta chain stems from a study of T cell changes during pregnancy in multiple sclerosis (dated by TCRdb to between 2018 and 2020). Background on the whole study: The study examined how the T cell repertoire changed over the course of pregnancy in women with multiple sclerosis.

About this clone itself: This clone's antigen is unknown. No clone much larger than this one lies a single base away; base qualities are absent.

For this chain, trimming is 6 bases at the V end and 4 bases at the J end, and the number of junction bases without a gene match is 11. The CDR3 sequence holds 15 residues, the cysteine and phenylalanine included. The CDR3 DNA has 45 bases and is translated from base 1. As encoded in the germline V gene, CDR1 is MNHEY while CDR2 is SVGAGI. Receptors were amplified or captured by the immunoSEQ multiplex PCR assay. Imported from immuneACCESS, the table was reduced by TCRdb to in-frame sequences with V and J called. These copies leave out some clones; in studies compared against another copy, an unresolved V gene accounts for under half, and the cause of the remainder is not known. Here the sample has tens of thousands of clones; about 90% occur a single time. The ten largest clonotypes hold 0.6% to 0.9% of the sample.

Sequences were derived from CD4+ T cells from peripheral blood mononuclear cells, sampled in the first trimester of pregnancy. This clonotype was obtained from a female donor with multiple sclerosis, enrolled in a pregnancy study. The rearranged segments are TRBV6-5 and TRBJ1-2, with 7 middle bases fitting TRBD1. The nucleotide sequence is TGTGCCAGCAGAACGGGACAGCCCGGAGGCTATGGCTACACCTTC. Its protein reads: CASRTGQPGGYGYTF.